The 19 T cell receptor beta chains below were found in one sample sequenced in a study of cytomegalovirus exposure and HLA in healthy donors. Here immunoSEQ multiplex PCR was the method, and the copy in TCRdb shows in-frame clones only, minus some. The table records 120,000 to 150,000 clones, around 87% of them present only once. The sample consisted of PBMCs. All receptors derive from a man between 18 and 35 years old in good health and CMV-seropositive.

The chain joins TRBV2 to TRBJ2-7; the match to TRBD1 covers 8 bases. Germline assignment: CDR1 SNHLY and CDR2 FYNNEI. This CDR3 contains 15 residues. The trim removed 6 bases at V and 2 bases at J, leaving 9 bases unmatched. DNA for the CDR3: TGTGCCAGCAGAGTTGACAGGGGCGTTACCTACGAGCAGTACTTC. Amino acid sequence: CASRVDRGVTYEQYF.

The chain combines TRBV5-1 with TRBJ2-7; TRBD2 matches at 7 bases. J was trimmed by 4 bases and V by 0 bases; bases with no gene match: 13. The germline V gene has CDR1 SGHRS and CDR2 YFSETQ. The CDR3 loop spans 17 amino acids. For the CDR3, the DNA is TGCGCCAGCAGCTTGGGGGGAGGTCACCGGGAGGTTTACGAGCAGTACTTC. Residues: CASSLGGGHREVYEQYF.

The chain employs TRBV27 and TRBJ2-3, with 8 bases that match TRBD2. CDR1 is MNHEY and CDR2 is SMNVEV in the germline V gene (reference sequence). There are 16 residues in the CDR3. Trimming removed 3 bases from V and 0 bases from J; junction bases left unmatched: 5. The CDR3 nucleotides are TGTGCCAGCAGTTTCATTAGCGGGGTTAGCACAGATACGCAGTATTTT. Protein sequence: CASSFISGVSTDTQYF.

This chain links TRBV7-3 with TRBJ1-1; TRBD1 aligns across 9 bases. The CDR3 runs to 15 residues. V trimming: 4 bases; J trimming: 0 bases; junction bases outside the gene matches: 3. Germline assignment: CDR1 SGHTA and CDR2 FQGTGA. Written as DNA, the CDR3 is TGTGCCAGCAGCTCCGGACAGGGGATGAACACTGAAGCTTTCTTT. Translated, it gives CASSSGQGMNTEAFF.

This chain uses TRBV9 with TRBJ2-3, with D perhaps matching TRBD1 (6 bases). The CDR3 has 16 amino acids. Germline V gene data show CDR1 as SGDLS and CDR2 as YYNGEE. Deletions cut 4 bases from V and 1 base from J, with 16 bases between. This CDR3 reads CASSIQGLGGTDTQYF. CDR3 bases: TGTGCCAGCAGCATACAGGGTTTAGGGGGCACAGATACGCAGTATTTT.

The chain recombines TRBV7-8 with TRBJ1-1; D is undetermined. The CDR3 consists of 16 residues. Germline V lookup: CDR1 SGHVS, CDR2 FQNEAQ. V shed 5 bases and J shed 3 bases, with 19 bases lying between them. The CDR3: CASSVGGLPAHTEAFF. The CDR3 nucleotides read TGTGCCAGCAGCGTAGGAGGACTCCCGGCCCACACTGAAGCTTTCTTT.

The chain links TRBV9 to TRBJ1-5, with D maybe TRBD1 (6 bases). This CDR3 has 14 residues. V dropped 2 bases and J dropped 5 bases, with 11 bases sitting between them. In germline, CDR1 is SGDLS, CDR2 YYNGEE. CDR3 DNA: TGTGCCAGCAGCGTGCAGGGGTCGCATCAGCCCCAGCATTTT. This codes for CASSVQGSHQPQHF.

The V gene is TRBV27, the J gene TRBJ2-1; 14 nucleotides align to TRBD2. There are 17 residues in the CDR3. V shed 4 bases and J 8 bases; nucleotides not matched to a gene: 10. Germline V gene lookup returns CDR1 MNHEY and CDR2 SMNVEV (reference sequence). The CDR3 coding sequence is TGTGCCAGCAGTTCCCCTCGACTAGCGGGGGGGCTCTATGAGCAGTTCTTC. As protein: CASSSPRLAGGLYEQFF.

The CDR3 bases are TGTGCCTGGAGTGTACCCGGGACAAAGACGAAAGATGGCTACACCTTC. This encodes CAWSVPGTKTKDGYTF. The V call is TRBV30, the J call TRBJ1-2, with a tentative D call TRBD1 (6 bases). Germline V CDR1 and CDR2: GTSNPN, SVGIG (reference sequence). With 0 bases removed from V and 6 bases from J, the gap between germline ends came to 20 bases. The CDR3 covers 16 residues.

The DNA for the CDR3 is TGTGCCAGCTCACCACGGCGATTACCGGGGCAGCCCCAGCATTTT. This sequence encodes CASSPRRLPGQPQHF. V is TRBV18 and J is TRBJ1-5; D remains unclear. The CDR3 runs 15 residues. The ends were cut back, 1 base at V and 7 bases at J, with 14 bases in the middle. Germline-derived CDR1 and CDR2 are KGHSH and LQKENI.

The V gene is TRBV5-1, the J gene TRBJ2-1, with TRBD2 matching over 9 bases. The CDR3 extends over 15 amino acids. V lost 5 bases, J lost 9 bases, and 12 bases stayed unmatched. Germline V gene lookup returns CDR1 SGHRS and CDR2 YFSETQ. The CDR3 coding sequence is TGCGCCAGCAGACCCCTAGGACTAGCGTCGAGTGAGCAGTTCTTC. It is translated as CASRPLGLASSEQFF.

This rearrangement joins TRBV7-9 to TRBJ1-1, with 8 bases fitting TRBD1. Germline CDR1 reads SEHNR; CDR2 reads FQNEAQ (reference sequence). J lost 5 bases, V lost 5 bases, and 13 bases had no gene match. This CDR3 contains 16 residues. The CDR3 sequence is CASSKGGQDRGTEAFF. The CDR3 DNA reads TGTGCCAGCAGCAAAGGGGGCCAAGACAGGGGAACTGAAGCTTTCTTT.

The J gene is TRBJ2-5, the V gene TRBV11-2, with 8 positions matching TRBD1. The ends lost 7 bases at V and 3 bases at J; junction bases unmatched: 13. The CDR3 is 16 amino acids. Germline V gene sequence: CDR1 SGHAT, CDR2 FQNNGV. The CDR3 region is CASMALPGQAKETQYF. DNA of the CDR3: TGTGCCAGCATGGCCCTTCCGGGACAGGCCAAAGAGACCCAGTACTTC.

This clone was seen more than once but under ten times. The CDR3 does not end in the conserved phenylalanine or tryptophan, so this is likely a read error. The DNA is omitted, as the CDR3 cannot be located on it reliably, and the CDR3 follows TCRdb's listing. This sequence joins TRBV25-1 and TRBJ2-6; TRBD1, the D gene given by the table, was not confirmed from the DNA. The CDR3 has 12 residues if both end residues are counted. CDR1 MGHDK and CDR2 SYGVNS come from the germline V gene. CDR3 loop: CASSVLSELDKV.

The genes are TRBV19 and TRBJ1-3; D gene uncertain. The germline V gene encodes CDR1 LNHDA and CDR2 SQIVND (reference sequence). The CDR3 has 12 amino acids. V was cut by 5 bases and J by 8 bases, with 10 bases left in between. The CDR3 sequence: CASSFGEDTIYF. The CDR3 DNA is TGTGCCAGTAGTTTTGGGGAGGACACCATATATTTT.

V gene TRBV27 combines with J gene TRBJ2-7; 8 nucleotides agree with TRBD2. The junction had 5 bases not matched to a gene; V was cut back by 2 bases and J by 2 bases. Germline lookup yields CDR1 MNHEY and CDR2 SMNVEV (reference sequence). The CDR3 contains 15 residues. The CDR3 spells CASSLQLAAPYEQYF. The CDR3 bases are TGTGCCAGCAGTTTACAACTAGCGGCCCCCTACGAGCAGTACTTC.

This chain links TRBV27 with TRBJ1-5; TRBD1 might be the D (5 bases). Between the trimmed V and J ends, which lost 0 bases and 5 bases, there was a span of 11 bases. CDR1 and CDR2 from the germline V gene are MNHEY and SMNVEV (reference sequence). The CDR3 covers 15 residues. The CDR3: CASSLSKGRDQPQHF. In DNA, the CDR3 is TGTGCCAGCAGTTTATCGAAGGGGCGAGATCAGCCCCAGCATTTT.

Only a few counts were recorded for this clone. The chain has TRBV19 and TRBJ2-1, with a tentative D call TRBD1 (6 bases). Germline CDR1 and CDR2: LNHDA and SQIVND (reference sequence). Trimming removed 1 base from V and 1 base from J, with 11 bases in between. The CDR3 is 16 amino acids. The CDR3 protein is CASSIAGGASYNEQFF. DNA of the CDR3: TGTGCCAGTAGTATAGCTGGGGGCGCATCCTACAATGAGCAGTTCTTC.

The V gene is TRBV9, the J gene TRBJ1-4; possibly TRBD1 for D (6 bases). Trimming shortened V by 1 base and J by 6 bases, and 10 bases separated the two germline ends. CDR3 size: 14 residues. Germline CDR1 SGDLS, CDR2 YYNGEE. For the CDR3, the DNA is TGTGCCAGCAGCGTACAGGGGACCGATGAAAAACTGTTTTTT. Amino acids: CASSVQGTDEKLFF.